This T cell receptor (beta chain) was captured by sequencing in a study of cytomegalovirus exposure and HLA in healthy donors (dated by TCRdb to between 2016 and 2019). Notes on the research overall: The 670 or so repertoires of the first cohort and the approximately 110 validation repertoires were produced on the same platform, according to a later analysis. The study was designed to test whether signatures of past pathogen exposure could be identified by cataloging public T cell receptors. In addition to the first cohort of 666 subjects, a separate validation cohort of 120 different subjects was used. To predict cytomegalovirus infection status, the study combined high-throughput TCR immunosequencing, statistical association of individual TCRs with disease status, and machine learning. Paper-wide results and their limitations: In both the original and validation cohorts, the classifier was reported to diagnose cytomegalovirus status with high specificity and sensitivity. In vitro tests confirmed that three of the cytomegalovirus-associated TCR beta chains recognize cytomegalovirus antigens. In the study, approximately 150 TCR beta chains were listed as associated with cytomegalovirus. Subsequent analysis determined that TCRs grouped into clusters in the first cohort also showed a tendency toward co-occurrence across the 120 or so validation repertoires, and 94% of cluster scores exceeded 0. While some public TCRs were present in many individuals, most TCR sequences turned up only very rarely across donors. The authors suggested that the approach could potentially be generalized to other disease states and immunological phenotypes. All 130 or so repertoires were used to score co-occurrence in the validation cohort in a later analysis, because that analysis had no HLA typing for the cohort.

Preparation of the library involved the immunoSEQ multiplex PCR assay. As for how the authors treated the data: A statistical classification framework was built for diagnosing cytomegalovirus status from the catalog of TCR beta chain sequences. What TCRdb holds here is the immuneACCESS table cut down to in-frame rearrangements. Part of the clones is not present; checked against another copy, under half of the missing clones reflect an unresolved V gene, and the others are unexplained. The V and J calls and clone size were taken over from that table, and D and trimming were inferred from the DNA. This sample has 90,000 to 130,000 clones in its table, and under 85% of those were observed once. The top ten hold around 3.1% of the sample. A note on this clone: Its target antigen remains unknown. Base qualities are not recorded, but no much larger clone differs from it by a single base.

Separate from the roughly 660-subject first cohort, the validation cohort of 95 to 150 subjects was the group to which the donors belonged. Between the V and J ends, shortened by 6 bases and 4 bases respectively, the junction contains 9 bases. The CDR3, cysteine through phenylalanine, is 12 amino acids long. Only the CDR3 DNA stays, 36 bases, in frame from base 1. Taken from the germline V gene, the CDR1 and CDR2 loops are MNHEY and SVGAGI. Sequenced: PBMCs. The chain is assembled from TRBV6-5 and TRBJ1-2; the D gene is possibly TRBD1, with 5 bases matching. The receptor's source is a woman in her late teens or twenties in good health and CMV-seronegative. The nucleotide sequence reads as follows: TGTGCCAGCAGGGGGGGATTCTATGGCTACACCTTC. It encodes CASRGGFYGYTF.